This TCR beta chain was sequenced for a study of T cells in Graves' hyperthyroidism and ophthalmopathy. Trimming cost V 4 bases and J 6 bases, with 12 bases left between them. Germline-derived CDR1 and CDR2 are MNHEY and SVGAGI. The CDR3 contains 13 residues. TCR beta CDR3 regions were amplified from RNA transcripts. HTBI primers drove first-round RT-PCR of the TCR CDR3. TCRdb passed the multiplex PCR reads through MiXCR, listing each CDR3 protein once. The sample carries 470,000 or so distinct CDR3 sequences, less than 25% recorded once. Patients were aged 18 to 65, had disease duration under 2 months, and had newly diagnosed hyperthyroidism. Exclusion of patients followed from uncontrolled infection, other autoimmune disease, pregnancy or lactation. Diagnosis rested on symptoms, serum thyroxine and TRAb, thyroid ultrasound, and orbital computed tomography. Each 10 ml fresh peripheral blood draw supplied the PBMCs.

Sequencing used blood. The chain recombines TRBV6-5 with TRBJ2-5; a weak D match, TRBD2 (5 bases). The sequence was obtained from a man younger than 35 with Graves' hyperthyroidism. In DNA form, the CDR3 reads TGTGCCAGCAGTTTACCGGACTGGAAGACCCAGTACTTC. Protein product: CASSLPDWKTQYF.